The T cell receptor beta chain described here comes from a study of OX40 agonist ivuxolimab in advanced cancers. Findings of the study overall: Among the lowest levels of clonal expansion were found in partial responders at 0.1-3.0 mg/kg. At doses 0.1 to 3.0 mg/kg, CD4+ and CD8+ clones expanded.

With regard to this clone: What it binds is unknown.

Patients with a history of autoimmune disease or on systemic immunosuppression were excluded. The germline V gene has CDR1 SGHTS and CDR2 YDEGEE. V lost 0 bases to trimming and J lost 2 bases, with 9 bases between them. The CDR3 length is 15 residues. Repertoires were generated with immunoSEQ multiplex PCR, while TCRdb's copy carries only in-frame clones and drops some. Of 77,000 or so clones listed, roughly 80% were seen once; the top ten hold about 5%. This sequence was found in an adult with an advanced solid tumor such as melanoma, head and neck, liver or kidney cancer. The input for sequencing was CD4+ or CD8+ T cells sorted from blood, taken in a trial of the OX40 agonist ivuxolimab. This rearrangement joins TRBV5-8 to TRBJ2-1; D is unresolved. In nucleotides, the CDR3 is TGTGCCAGCAGCTTGGATTGGGGTCCCTACAATGAGCAGTTCTTC. This encodes CASSLDWGPYNEQFF. Full variable domain (outside the CDR3, taken from reference TRBV5-8 and TRBJ2-1): EAGVTQSPTHLIKTRGQQATLRCSPISGHTSVYWYQQALGLGLQFLLWYDEGEERNRGNFPPRFSGRQFPNYSSELNVNALELEDSALYLCASSLDWGPYNEQFFGPGTRLTVL.